The entry below describes one TCR beta chain. Authors' data handling: Counts of nucleated cells, estimated from reference gene primer amplification, were obtained. The data were produced by immunoSEQ multiplex PCR, yet TCRdb's version contains in-frame clones alone and is incomplete. Clone size and V and J calls were adopted from that table, with D and trimming inferred from the DNA. The sample has some 150,000 clones, approximately 82% seen once; the top ten hold around 6.7%. The source of the sample is a study of blood T cell repertoires in COVID-19. Across the study: The United States, Italy and Spain were the sources of the acute and convalescent COVID-19 samples. Sources were T cells, B-cell-depleted T cells, or PBMCs; the material itself was cDNA or gDNA.

The CDR3 totals 15 residues. Per germline, CDR1 MNHEY and CDR2 SMNVEV (reference sequence). V was clipped by 3 bases and J by 7 bases; unmatched bases: 10. The sequencing input was peripheral blood. The TCR sequence derives from a woman between 45 and 65 years old in a cohort sampled during active or convalescent COVID-19. This sequence joins TRBV27 and TRBJ1-1; 8 bases agree with TRBD1. The CDR3 reads CASSFGQGARGEAFF. CDR3 coding DNA: TGTGCCAGCAGTTTTGGGCAGGGGGCGAGAGGTGAAGCTTTCTTT.